This T cell receptor beta chain appears in the sequencing data of a study of Ad26.COV2.S vaccination and SARS-CoV-2 variants. The overall study: The COV1001 Ad26.COV2.S trial arm included the donor. Once, or twice with 56 days between doses, Ad26.COV2.S was given intramuscularly.

Some clones are missing from TCRdb's copy, which holds only in-frame ones; the method was immunoSEQ multiplex PCR. Seen here are about 350,000 clones, roughly 91% observed once, and the top ten hold about 3.5%. This clone was detected only once. Treatment meaning: 15 to 20 received Ad26.COV2.S at low or high dose, single or two shots; five or six received placebo; per-sample allocation not given. All samples were drawn on day 63, counting from the first vaccine or placebo injection. Whoever gave the sample was an adult aged 18-55 years in Boston. CDR1 and CDR2 from the germline V gene are SGHNT and YYREEE (reference sequence). The V gene lost 2 bases and the J gene lost 5 bases, with 10 bases spanning the gap. This CDR3 contains 13 residues.

Here the sequenced sample was peripheral blood, taken in a trial of Ad26.COV2.S vaccine versus placebo. The gene calls are TRBV5-4 and TRBJ2-5; TRBD1 is a possible D gene (5 bases). This receptor was taken from a person aged 18-60 years who received the Ad26.COV2.S COVID-19 vaccine or a placebo. The CDR3 nucleotides are TGTGCCAGCAGCTTAGGGGCCGGGGAGACCCAGTACTTC. This sequence encodes CASSLGAGETQYF. Together with reference TRBV5-4 and TRBJ2-5, the CDR3 gives the full variable domain: ETGVTQSPTHLIKTRGQQVTLRCSSQSGHNTVSWYQQALGQGPQFIFQYYREEENGRGNFPPRFSGLQFPNYSSELNVNALELDDSALYLCASSLGAGETQYFGPGTRLLVL.